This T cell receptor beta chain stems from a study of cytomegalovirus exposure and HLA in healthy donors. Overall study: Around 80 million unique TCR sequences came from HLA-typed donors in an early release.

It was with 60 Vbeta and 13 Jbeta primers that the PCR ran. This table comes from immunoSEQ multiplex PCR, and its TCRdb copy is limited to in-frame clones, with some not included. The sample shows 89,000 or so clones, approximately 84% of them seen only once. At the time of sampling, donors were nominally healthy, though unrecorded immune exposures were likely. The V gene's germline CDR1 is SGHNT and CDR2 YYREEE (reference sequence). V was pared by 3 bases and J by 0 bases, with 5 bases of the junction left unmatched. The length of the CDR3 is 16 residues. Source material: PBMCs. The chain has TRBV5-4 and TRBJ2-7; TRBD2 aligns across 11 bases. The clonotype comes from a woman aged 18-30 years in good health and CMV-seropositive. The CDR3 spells CASSSPSGGRSYEQYF. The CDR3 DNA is TGTGCCAGCAGCTCTCCTAGCGGGGGGCGCTCCTACGAGCAGTACTTC. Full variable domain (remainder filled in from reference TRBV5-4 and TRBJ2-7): ETGVTQSPTHLIKTRGQQVTLRCSSQSGHNTVSWYQQALGQGPQFIFQYYREEENGRGNFPPRFSGLQFPNYSSELNVNALELDDSALYLCASSSPSGGRSYEQYFGPGTRLTVT.